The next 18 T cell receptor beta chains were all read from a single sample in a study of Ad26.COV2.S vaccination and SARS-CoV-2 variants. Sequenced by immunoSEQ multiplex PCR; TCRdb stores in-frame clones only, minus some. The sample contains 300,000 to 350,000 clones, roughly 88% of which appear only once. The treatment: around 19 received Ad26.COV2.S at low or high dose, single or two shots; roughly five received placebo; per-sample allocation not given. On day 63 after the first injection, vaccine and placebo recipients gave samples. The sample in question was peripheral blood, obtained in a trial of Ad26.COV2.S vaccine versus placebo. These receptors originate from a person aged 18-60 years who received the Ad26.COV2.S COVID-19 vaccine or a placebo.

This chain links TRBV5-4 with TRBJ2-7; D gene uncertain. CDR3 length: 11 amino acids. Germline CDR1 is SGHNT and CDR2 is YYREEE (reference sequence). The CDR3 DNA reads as TGTGCCAGCAGCTTGGACCGAGAGGTGAACGTC. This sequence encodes CASSLDREVNV.

CDR3 sequence (DNA): TGTGCCAGTAGCATGGCGAGCGCCTACGAGCAGTACTTC. This sequence encodes CASSMASAYEQYF. The gene calls are TRBV19 and TRBJ2-7; the D is unclear. The length of the CDR3 is 13 residues. Germline-derived CDR1 and CDR2 are LNHDA and SQIVND (reference sequence). Between the trimmed V and J ends, which lost 6 bases and 2 bases, there was a span of 11 bases.

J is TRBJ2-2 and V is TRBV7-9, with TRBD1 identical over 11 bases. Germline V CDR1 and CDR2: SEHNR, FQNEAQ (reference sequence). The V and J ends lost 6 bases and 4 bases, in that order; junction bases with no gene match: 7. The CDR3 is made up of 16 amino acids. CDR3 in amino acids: CASSSGGQGVTGELFF. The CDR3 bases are TGTGCCAGCAGTTCCGGGGGACAGGGGGTCACCGGGGAGCTGTTTTTT.

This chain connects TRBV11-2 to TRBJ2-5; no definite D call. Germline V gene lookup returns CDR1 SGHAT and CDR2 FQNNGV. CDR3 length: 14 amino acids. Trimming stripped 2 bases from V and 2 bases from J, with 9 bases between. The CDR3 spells CASSLRKGQETQYF. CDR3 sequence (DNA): TGTGCCAGCAGCTTACGAAAGGGTCAAGAGACCCAGTACTTC.

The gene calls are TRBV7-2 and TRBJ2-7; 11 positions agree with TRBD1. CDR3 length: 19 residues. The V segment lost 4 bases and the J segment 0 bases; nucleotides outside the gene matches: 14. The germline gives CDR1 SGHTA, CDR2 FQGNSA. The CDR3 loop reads CASSSSQGTGGLISYEQYF. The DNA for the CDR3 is TGTGCCAGCAGCTCCTCTCAGGGGACAGGGGGTCTTATCTCCTACGAGCAGTACTTC.

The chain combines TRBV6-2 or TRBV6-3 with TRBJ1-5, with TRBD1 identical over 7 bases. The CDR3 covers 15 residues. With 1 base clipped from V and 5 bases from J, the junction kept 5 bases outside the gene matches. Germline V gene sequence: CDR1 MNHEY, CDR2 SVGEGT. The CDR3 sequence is CASSYYDRADQPQHF. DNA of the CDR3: TGTGCCAGCAGTTACTACGACAGGGCCGATCAGCCCCAGCATTTT.

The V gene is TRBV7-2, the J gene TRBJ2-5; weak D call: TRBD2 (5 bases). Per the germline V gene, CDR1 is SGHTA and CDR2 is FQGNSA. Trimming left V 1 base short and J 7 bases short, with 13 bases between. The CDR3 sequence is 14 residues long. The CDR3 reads CASSLVEAPGTQYF. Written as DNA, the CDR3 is TGTGCCAGCAGCTTAGTGGAGGCCCCGGGGACCCAGTACTTC. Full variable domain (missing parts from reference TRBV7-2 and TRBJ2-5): GAGVSQSPSNKVTEKGKDVELRCDPISGHTALYWYRQSLGQGLEFLIYFQGNSAPDKSGLPSDRFSAERTGGSVSTLTIQRTQQEDSAVYLCASSLVEAPGTQYFGPGTRLLVL.

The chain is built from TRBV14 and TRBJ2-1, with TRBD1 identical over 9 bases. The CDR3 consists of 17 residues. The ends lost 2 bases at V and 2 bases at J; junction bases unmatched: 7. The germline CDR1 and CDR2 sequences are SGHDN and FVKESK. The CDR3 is CASSQYPGQGPYNEQFF. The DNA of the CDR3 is TGTGCCAGCAGCCAATACCCGGGACAGGGACCCTACAATGAGCAGTTCTTC.

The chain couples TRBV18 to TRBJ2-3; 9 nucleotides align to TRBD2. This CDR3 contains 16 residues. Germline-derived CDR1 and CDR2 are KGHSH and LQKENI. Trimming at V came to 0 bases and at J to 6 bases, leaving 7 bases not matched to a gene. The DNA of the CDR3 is TGTGCCAGCTCACCACCGCGCGGGGGGGCCGGGGATACGCAGTATTTT. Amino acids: CASSPPRGGAGDTQYF.

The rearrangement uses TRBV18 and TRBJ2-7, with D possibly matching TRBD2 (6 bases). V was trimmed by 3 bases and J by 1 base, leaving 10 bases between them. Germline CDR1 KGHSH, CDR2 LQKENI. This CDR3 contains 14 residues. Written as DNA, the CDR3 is TGTGCCAGCTCACCGAGCGGGTCATCCTACGAGCAGTACGTC. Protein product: CASSPSGSSYEQYV.

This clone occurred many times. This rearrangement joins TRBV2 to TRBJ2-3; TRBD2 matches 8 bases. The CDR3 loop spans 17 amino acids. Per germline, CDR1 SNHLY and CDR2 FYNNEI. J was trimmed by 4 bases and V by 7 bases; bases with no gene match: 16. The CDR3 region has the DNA TGTGCCAGCAAACAGGACGGGAGGGCCAGAAGCGCAGATACGCAGTATTTT. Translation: CASKQDGRARSADTQYF.

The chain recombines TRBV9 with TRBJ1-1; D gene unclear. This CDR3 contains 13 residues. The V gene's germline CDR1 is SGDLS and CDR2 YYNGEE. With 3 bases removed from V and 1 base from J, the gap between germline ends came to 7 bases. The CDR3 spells CASSGDGNTEAFF. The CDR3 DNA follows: TGTGCCAGCAGCGGAGACGGGAACACTGAAGCTTTCTTT.

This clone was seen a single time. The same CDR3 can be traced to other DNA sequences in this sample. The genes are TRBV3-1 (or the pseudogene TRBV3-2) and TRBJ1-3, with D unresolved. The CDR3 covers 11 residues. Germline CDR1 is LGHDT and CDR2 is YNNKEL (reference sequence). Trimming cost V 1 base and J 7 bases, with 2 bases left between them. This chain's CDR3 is CASSQGNTIYF. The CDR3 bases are TGTGCCAGCAGCCAAGGCAACACCATATATTTT.

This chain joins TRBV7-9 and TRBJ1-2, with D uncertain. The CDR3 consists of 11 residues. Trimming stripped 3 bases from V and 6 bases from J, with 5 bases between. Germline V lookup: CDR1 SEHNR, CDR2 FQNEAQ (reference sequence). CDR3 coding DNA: TGTGCCAGCAGCTTGGTGGATGGCTACACCTTC. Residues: CASSLVDGYTF. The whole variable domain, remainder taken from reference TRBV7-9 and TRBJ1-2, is DTGVSQNPRHKITKRGQNVTFRCDPISEHNRLYWYRQTLGQGPEFLTYFQNEAQLEKSRLLSDRFSAERPKGSFSTLEIQRTEQGDSAMYLCASSLVDGYTFGSGTRLTVV.

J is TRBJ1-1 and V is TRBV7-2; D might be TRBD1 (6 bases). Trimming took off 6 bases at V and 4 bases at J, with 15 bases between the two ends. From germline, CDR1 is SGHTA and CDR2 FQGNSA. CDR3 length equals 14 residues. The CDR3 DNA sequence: TGTGCCAGCAGTTCGCAACTAGGGGGCACTGAAGCTTTCTTT. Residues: CASSSQLGGTEAFF.

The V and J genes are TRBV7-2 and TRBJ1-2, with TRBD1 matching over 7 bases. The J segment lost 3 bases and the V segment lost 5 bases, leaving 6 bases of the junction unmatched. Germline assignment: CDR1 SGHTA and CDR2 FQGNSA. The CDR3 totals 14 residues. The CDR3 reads CASSLSTGDYGYTF. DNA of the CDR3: TGTGCCAGCAGCCTTTCCACAGGGGACTATGGCTACACCTTC. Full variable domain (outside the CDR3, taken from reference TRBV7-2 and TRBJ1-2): GAGVSQSPSNKVTEKGKDVELRCDPISGHTALYWYRQSLGQGLEFLIYFQGNSAPDKSGLPSDRFSAERTGGSVSTLTIQRTQQEDSAVYLCASSLSTGDYGYTFGSGTRLTVV.

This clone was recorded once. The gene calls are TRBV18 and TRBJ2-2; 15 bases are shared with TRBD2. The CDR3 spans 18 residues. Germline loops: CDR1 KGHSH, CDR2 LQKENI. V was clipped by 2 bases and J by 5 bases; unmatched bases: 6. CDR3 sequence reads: CASSPGGLAGGRTGELFF. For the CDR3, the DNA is TGTGCCAGCTCACCAGGGGGACTAGCGGGAGGAAGAACCGGGGAGCTGTTTTTT.

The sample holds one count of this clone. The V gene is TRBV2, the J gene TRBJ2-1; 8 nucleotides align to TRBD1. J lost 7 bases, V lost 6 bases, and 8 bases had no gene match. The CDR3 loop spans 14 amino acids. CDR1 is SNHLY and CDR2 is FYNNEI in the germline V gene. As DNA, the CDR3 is TGTGCCAGCAGCCAGGGGGCGATAGTGAATGAGCAGTTCTTC. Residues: CASSQGAIVNEQFF.